This TCR beta chain was sequenced during a study of cytomegalovirus exposure and HLA in healthy donors. Study-wide results and limits: For TCR beta chains, V- and J-gene trimming was later linked to a missense DCLRE1C variant. An analysis was carried out later, and it reportedly showed fewer N-insertions in an Asian-associated ancestry cluster than the roughly 670-donor mean.

The primer mix had 60 Vbeta and 13 Jbeta primers. Measured with immunoSEQ multiplex PCR; TCRdb has only the in-frame clones, and not every one. The repertoire holds about 94,000 clones, 75% to 85% seen once, with about 3.8% in the top ten. In germline, CDR1 is SGHVS, CDR2 FQNEAQ. The CDR3 has 15 amino acids. V lost 5 bases and J lost 9; bases outside the gene matches: 9. For this clone: The antigen remains undetermined.

The sequence came from a woman aged 40 to 50 in good health and CMV-seronegative. Sequencing was carried out using PBMCs. V gene TRBV7-8 combines with J gene TRBJ1-6, with 8 bases fitting TRBD1. CDR3 DNA sequence: TGTGCCAGCAGCGGGCCCTCGGACAGGGCTTCACCCCTCCACTTT. Its protein is CASSGPSDRASPLHF.